The T cell receptor beta chain under discussion was sequenced for a study of human T cells and chemical hapten exposure. Study details: For sensitization, 2% DPC was applied to a 2 cm by 2 cm patch of upper inner arm skin.

Study results and caveats: Having alopecia, the donors may differ immunologically from healthy people. Expanded TCR counts at PT1 went up together with patch test score, a positive correlation.

Each CDR3 protein is one row after TCRdb ran MiXCR on the RACE reads. Among 150,000 to 200,000 distinct CDR3 sequences, 24% were seen once, and the ten largest hold approximately 2.5%. This CDR3 has 14 amino acids. Trimming shortened V by 8 bases and J by 4 bases, and 17 bases separated the two germline ends. The germline V gene encodes CDR1 SEHNR and CDR2 FQNEAQ (reference sequence). This clonotype turned up a few times. No antigen is known for it. Time point defined: patch test 3, about 24 weeks after DPC sensitization. Treatment described: therapeutic diphenylcyclopropenone sensitization with weekly scalp DPC.

The source was whole blood, collected in connection with sensitization to the hapten diphenylcyclopropenone (DPC). The chain recombines TRBV7-9 with TRBJ1-2; D is unresolved. The sequence was obtained from a woman in her 40s with alopecia areata. Some clones in this sample may be carry-over from other donors' samples. The CDR3 sequence is CASGRAGSSYGYTF. In nucleotides, the CDR3 is TGTGCCAGCGGTCGGGCAGGCTCCTCCTATGGCTACACCTTC.